Below are 20 T cell receptor beta chains sequenced from a single sample in a study of shared clonotypes between healthy human individuals. TCRdb's table, derived via immunoSEQ multiplex PCR, lists solely in-frame clones and lacks some. The repertoire holds a few million clones, with over 85% as singletons. Source material: naive CD4+ T cells sorted from blood. The subset is: CD45RA+ positively selected. These receptor sequences come from a young man in good health.

J is TRBJ2-3 and V is TRBV30; tentatively, D is TRBD2 (6 bases). Germline-derived CDR1 and CDR2 are GTSNPN and SVGIG (reference sequence). The CDR3 has 14 residues. V shed 8 bases and J shed 0 bases, with 15 bases lying between them. Here the CDR3 reads CAPCGGASTDTQYF. The CDR3 nucleotides read TGTGCCCCCTGCGGCGGGGCTAGCACAGATACGCAGTATTTT.

V usage is TRBV5-1 and J usage is TRBJ2-1, with 11 bases that match TRBD2. The CDR3 sequence is 17 residues long. With 3 bases clipped from V and 5 bases from J, the junction kept 10 bases outside the gene matches. Per germline, CDR1 SGHRS and CDR2 YFSETQ. CDR3 DNA: TGCGCCAGCAGCTCCGGACAGACTAGCGGGGTGCACAATGAGCAGTTCTTC. Amino acid sequence: CASSSGQTSGVHNEQFF.

The chain recombines TRBV7-2 with TRBJ1-5; 7 bases are a match to TRBD1. The V and J ends lost 4 bases and 7 bases, in that order; junction bases with no gene match: 10. The CDR3 totals 15 residues. Germline V gene sequence: CDR1 SGHTA, CDR2 FQGNSA. The CDR3 protein is CASSSTTGVGQPQHF. The CDR3 DNA is TGTGCCAGCAGCTCTACTACAGGGGTCGGGCAGCCCCAGCATTTT.

This CDR3 reads CASSLYLAGETQYF. The CDR3 region has the DNA TGTGCCAGCAGTTTGTACCTAGCGGGAGAGACCCAGTACTTC. The V and J genes are TRBV28 and TRBJ2-5; 8 bases are shared with TRBD2. Germline CDR1 is MDHEN and CDR2 is SYDVKM. The V and J ends lost 3 bases and 4 bases, in that order; junction bases with no gene match: 4. The CDR3 loop spans 14 amino acids.

The chain is built from TRBV5-8 and TRBJ2-4, with TRBD2 matching over 10 bases. After removal of 2 bases from V and 8 bases from J, the junction contained 7 bases not matched to a gene. The CDR3 contains 15 residues. CDR1 SGHTS and CDR2 YDEGEE come from the germline V gene. CDR3 amino acids: CASSFFSGRSHIQYF. In nucleotides, the CDR3 is TGTGCCAGCAGCTTCTTTAGCGGGAGGAGTCACATTCAGTACTTC.

This clone was seen only once. CDR3 bases: TGTGCCAGCAGCTCGTTGACCTCGGGGGGCGGGGAGCTGTTTTTT. It specifies CASSSLTSGGGELFF. The gene calls are TRBV7-6 and TRBJ2-2, with 7 bases identical to TRBD2. The J segment lost 7 bases and the V segment lost 4 bases, leaving 9 bases of the junction unmatched. The CDR3 is made up of 15 amino acids. The germline gives CDR1 SGHVS, CDR2 FNYEAQ.

V and J are TRBV6-5 and TRBJ2-7; perhaps TRBD2 as D (6 bases). CDR1 and CDR2 from the germline V gene are MNHEY and SVGAGI. Trimming removed 0 bases from V and 4 bases from J, with 13 bases in between. The CDR3 has 15 residues. CDR3 region: CASSYSIREVYEQYF. In DNA form, the CDR3 reads TGTGCCAGCAGTTACTCGATCAGGGAGGTATACGAGCAGTACTTC.

This rearrangement joins TRBV18 to TRBJ2-7, with TRBD2 matching over 13 bases. V was pared by 3 bases and J by 0 bases, with 5 bases of the junction left unmatched. The CDR3 runs 17 residues. Germline values: CDR1 KGHSH, CDR2 LQKENI. Here the CDR3 DNA reads TGTGCCAGCTCACCTACTGGACTAGCGGGAGCCTCCTACGAGCAGTACTTC. Translating gives CASSPTGLAGASYEQYF. Full variable domain (missing parts from reference TRBV18 and TRBJ2-7): NAGVMQNPRHLVRRRGQEARLRCSPMKGHSHVYWYRQLPEEGLKFMVYLQKENIIDESGMPKERFSAEFPKEGPSILRIQQVVRGDSAAYFCASSPTGLAGASYEQYFGPGTRLTVT.

The V call is TRBV6-5, the J call TRBJ2-7, with D possibly TRBD2 on 6 matching bases. The CDR3 contains 15 residues. CDR1 MNHEY and CDR2 SVGAGI come from the germline V gene. With 5 bases removed from V and 2 bases from J, the gap between germline ends came to 16 bases. In nucleotides, the CDR3 is TGTGCCAGCAGTCTCACAACCCCGGGGGCCTACGAGCAGTACTTC. Translation: CASSLTTPGAYEQYF.

V usage is TRBV7-3 and J usage is TRBJ1-2, with a weak D call TRBD1 (6 bases). CDR1 SGHTA and CDR2 FQGTGA come from the germline V gene. The CDR3 contains 13 residues. V lost 3 bases, J lost 6 bases, and 11 bases lay in between. The CDR3 is CASSFQGKDGYTF. The DNA for the CDR3 is TGTGCCAGCAGCTTTCAGGGGAAGGATGGCTACACCTTC.

The chain employs TRBV29-1 and TRBJ1-2; D is unresolved. Germline loops: CDR1 SQVTM, CDR2 ANQGSEA. This CDR3 has 12 amino acids. Trimming stripped 3 bases from V and 7 bases from J, with 12 bases between. In DNA, the CDR3 is TGCAGCGTTGATAGTGGTTCGGCTGGCTACACCTTC. The encoded protein is CSVDSGSAGYTF.

Comments on this clone: This same CDR3 is encoded by further DNA sequences in the sample. V is TRBV30 and J is TRBJ2-1; TRBD2 matches 8 bases. CDR3 length: 15 amino acids. In germline, CDR1 is GTSNPN, CDR2 SVGIG (reference sequence). Trimming took 0 bases from V and 0 from J; bases not matched to a gene: 1. CDR3 DNA: TGTGCCTGGAGTGTCACTAGCGGCTCCTACAATGAGCAGTTCTTC. The encoded protein is CAWSVTSGSYNEQFF.

The V call is TRBV29-1, the J call TRBJ2-1; TRBD2 agrees at 11 bases. Germline V gene data show CDR1 as SQVTM and CDR2 as ANQGSEA. Trimming at V came to 7 bases and at J to 7 bases, leaving 15 bases not matched to a gene. The CDR3 totals 16 residues. CDR3: CSAILTSGVSWNEQFF. CDR3 coding DNA: TGCAGCGCAATTTTGACTAGCGGGGTATCGTGGAATGAGCAGTTCTTC.

This clone has more than one count but fewer than ten. The V and J genes are TRBV19 and TRBJ1-5, with D possibly being TRBD1 (6 bases). The length of the CDR3 is 15 residues. The germline CDR1 and CDR2 sequences are LNHDA and SQIVND (reference sequence). V lost 5 bases and J lost 7, with 18 bases in between. The CDR3 sequence: CASSPGAAVGQPQHF. The CDR3, as DNA: TGTGCCAGTAGTCCGGGGGCCGCAGTCGGACAGCCCCAGCATTTT.

The CDR3 DNA sequence: TGTGCCAGCAGTCCCGAGGCCCTAGGGAACACTGAAGCTTTCTTT. It yields the protein CASSPEALGNTEAFF. The chain uses TRBV6-5 and TRBJ1-1; D is uncertain. In germline, CDR1 is MNHEY, CDR2 SVGAGI. V dropped 5 bases and J dropped 1 base, with 14 bases sitting between them. The CDR3 sequence is 15 residues long.

Worth noting for this clone: The sample carries other DNA sequences with the same CDR3. This chain uses TRBV6-5 with TRBJ1-2; no clear D gene. Germline CDR1 and CDR2: MNHEY and SVGAGI. V was pared by 2 bases and J by 2 bases, with 9 bases between. CDR3 length: 14 residues. The CDR3 here is CASSYAAGNYGYTF. CDR3 DNA: TGTGCCAGCAGTTACGCGGCCGGAAACTATGGCTACACCTTC.

This clone has a single count. V usage is TRBV7-3 and J usage is TRBJ2-2; 10 bases map to TRBD2. Germline V gene data show CDR1 as SGHTA and CDR2 as FQGTGA. This CDR3 comprises 16 residues. V was clipped by 5 bases and J by 0 bases; unmatched bases: 3. CDR3: CASSPSGGPNTGELFF. The CDR3 bases are TGTGCCAGCAGCCCTAGCGGGGGCCCGAACACCGGGGAGCTGTTTTTT. Together with reference TRBV7-3 and TRBJ2-2, the CDR3 gives the full variable domain: GAGVSQTPSNKVTEKGKYVELRCDPISGHTALYWYRQSLGQGPEFLIYFQGTGAADDSGLPNDRFFAVRPEGSVSTLKIQRTERGDSAVYLCASSPSGGPNTGELFFGEGSRLTVL.

The rearrangement uses TRBV28 and TRBJ1-5; 7 nucleotides agree with TRBD1. This CDR3 is built from 14 residues. Germline CDR1 and CDR2: MDHEN and SYDVKM. Trimming took 6 bases from V and 4 from J; bases not matched to a gene: 6. In DNA, the CDR3 is TGTGCCAGCAGGGGGGGGACAGAAAATCAGCCCCAGCATTTT. It codes for CASRGGTENQPQHF.

J is TRBJ2-1 and V is TRBV4-3, with unresolved D. The CDR3 length is 15 residues. Germline lookup yields CDR1 LGHNA and CDR2 YSLEER. Trimming stripped 5 bases from V and 8 bases from J, with 19 bases between. The CDR3 sequence is CASSETALLFDEQFF. CDR3 DNA sequence: TGCGCCAGCAGCGAAACCGCACTCTTATTCGATGAGCAGTTCTTC.

This clone was observed a single time. The chain couples TRBV4-1 to TRBJ2-6; no firm D call. The CDR3 totals 17 residues. Germline lookup yields CDR1 MGHRA and CDR2 YSYEKL. The V end lost 1 base, the J end lost 1 base, and 11 bases lay between the germline ends. The CDR3 DNA follows: TGCGCCAGCAGCCAAGGGACCCTTCCTTCTGGGGCCAACGTCCTGACTTTC. Protein sequence: CASSQGTLPSGANVLTF.